Sequencing of this T cell receptor (beta chain) was carried out in a study of regulatory T cells in long-lasting Graves disease. Across the whole study: The study counted Graves' disease as persistent given over 5 years of antithyroid drugs and positive TSH receptor antibodies.

Study results and limitations: Among the persistent patients, fewer than 3,000 public clonotypes were shared, more than the approximately 970 shared among new patients.

Time point defined: persistent/refractory GD, antithyroid drugs over 5 years with positive TRAb. PBMCs were the source of the RNA used for TCR sequencing. V shed 4 bases and J 6 bases; nucleotides not matched to a gene: 8. The germline V gene has CDR1 SQVTM and CDR2 ANQGSEA. CDR3 size: 13 residues. The sample holds one count of this clonotype. Its antigen is unknown. Just one base apart from a much larger clone, this may be a read error. Through Arm-PCR of CDR3 regions and iRepertoire HTBI primers, TCR beta libraries were built. Each CDR3 protein is one row after TCRdb ran MiXCR on the multiplex PCR reads. The repertoire has under 450,000 distinct CDR3 sequences, around a quarter of them found once; the top ten carry about 27%.

The sequence derives from a female donor with Graves disease. The sample in question was peripheral blood mononuclear cells (PBMCs), obtained when the disease was refractory, from a patient treated with antithyroid drugs. V usage is TRBV29-1 and J usage is TRBJ1-2; 7 bases agree with TRBD1. The CDR3 coding sequence is TGCAGCGTTGGACCTACAGGGGCAAATGGCTACACCTTC. This sequence encodes CSVGPTGANGYTF.